A single sample is the source of the 2 T cell receptor beta chains below, sequenced in a study of T-cell memory formation after mild COVID-19. One entry per CDR3 protein results from TCRdb running MiXCR on the 5' RACE reads. The sample carries tens of thousands of distinct CDR3 sequences, 6.1% recorded once. Sequences were obtained from PBMCs or a T cell subset sorted from them (not recorded which). These receptors were collected from an adult who had mild COVID-19 (a few samples of this study predate the infection). Cell type and time point are not known.

This clonotype has at least ten counts. The gene calls are TRBV7-8 and TRBJ2-5; possibly TRBD2 for D (5 bases). V lost 2 bases, J lost 4 bases, and 5 bases lay in between. The CDR3 extends over 12 amino acids. Germline V lookup: CDR1 SGHVS, CDR2 FQNEAQ. The CDR3: CASSLSGETQYF. CDR3 bases: TGTGCCAGCAGCTTAAGCGGAGAGACCCAGTACTTC.

The chain carries TRBV7-8 and TRBJ1-4; 8 nucleotides agree with TRBD1. Per germline, CDR1 SGHVS and CDR2 FQNEAQ. J lost 5 bases, V lost 0 bases, and 5 bases had no gene match. This CDR3 contains 16 residues. The CDR3 sequence: CASSLAPGGRNEKLFF. CDR3 DNA sequence: TGTGCCAGCAGCTTAGCCCCAGGGGGCAGGAATGAAAAACTGTTTTTT. Full variable domain (remainder filled in from reference TRBV7-8 and TRBJ1-4): GAGVSQSPRYKVAKRGQDVALRCDPISGHVSLFWYQQALGQGPEFLTYFQNEAQLDKSGLPSDRFFAERPEGSVSTLKIQRTQQEDSAVYLCASSLAPGGRNEKLFFGSGTQLSVL.